Listed here are 5 T cell receptor beta chains from one sample, sequenced in a study of cytomegalovirus exposure and HLA in healthy donors (dated by TCRdb to about 2017). The library relied on the immunoSEQ multiplex PCR assay. For the multiplex PCR, a mixture combining 60 forward primers for TCR Vbeta segments and 13 reverse primers for TCR Jbeta segments was used. In TCRdb, the immuneACCESS table is reduced to in-frame sequences with V and J assigned. These tables do not hold every clone; where another copy was compared, an unresolved V gene accounts for under half, and the others remain unexplained. The sample's records list 150,000 or so clones. Jointly, the top ten make up about 1.8% of the sample. The specimen was PBMCs. These receptors originate from a man aged 18 to 29 in good health and CMV-seronegative.

This sequence joins TRBV7-3 and TRBJ2-1, with 7 nucleotides matching TRBD1. Germline V gene sequence: CDR1 SGHTA, CDR2 FQGTGA. V trimming: 5 bases; J trimming: 0 bases; junction bases outside the gene matches: 1. The CDR3 is made up of 14 amino acids. For the CDR3, the DNA is TGTGCCAGCAGCCGGGACAGCTCCTACAATGAGCAGTTCTTC. It specifies CASSRDSSYNEQFF. The whole variable domain, filled in from reference TRBV7-3 and TRBJ2-1, reads GAGVSQTPSNKVTEKGKYVELRCDPISGHTALYWYRQSLGQGPEFLIYFQGTGAADDSGLPNDRFFAVRPEGSVSTLKIQRTERGDSAVYLCASSRDSSYNEQFFGPGTRLTVL.

The chain combines TRBV7-3 with TRBJ2-1; the match to TRBD2 covers 8 bases. Looked up from germline, CDR1 is SGHTA and CDR2 is FQGTGA. This CDR3 contains 15 residues. V shed 5 bases and J 5 bases; nucleotides not matched to a gene: 8. The CDR3 bases are TGTGCCAGCAGCCTTAGCGGGGTAGGAAACAATGAGCAGTTCTTC. It specifies CASSLSGVGNNEQFF.

V usage is TRBV29-1 and J usage is TRBJ2-7; no reliable D call. The CDR3 totals 12 residues. The germline gives CDR1 SQVTM, CDR2 ANQGSEA. V was cut by 5 bases and J by 2 bases, with 10 bases left in between. The chain's CDR3 is CSVRGSTYEQYF. The CDR3 bases are TGCAGCGTTAGAGGAAGCACCTACGAGCAGTACTTC.

The chain employs TRBV7-8 and TRBJ2-1; D may be TRBD2 (5 bases). Trimming cost V 4 bases and J 5 bases, with 15 bases left between them. Germline loops: CDR1 SGHVS, CDR2 FQNEAQ. The CDR3 covers 15 residues. This chain's CDR3 is CASSSISGLNNEQFF. Here the CDR3 DNA reads TGTGCCAGCAGCTCGATATCTGGACTCAACAATGAGCAGTTCTTC. The full variable domain, its missing parts supplied by reference TRBV7-8 and TRBJ2-1, is GAGVSQSPRYKVAKRGQDVALRCDPISGHVSLFWYQQALGQGPEFLTYFQNEAQLDKSGLPSDRFFAERPEGSVSTLKIQRTQQEDSAVYLCASSSISGLNNEQFFGPGTRLTVL.

The J gene is TRBJ1-1, the V gene TRBV14, with D unclear. Trimming took off 6 bases at V and 3 bases at J, with 11 bases between the two ends. Germline V gene sequence: CDR1 SGHDN, CDR2 FVKESK. The CDR3 extends over 13 amino acids. In DNA form, the CDR3 reads TGTGCCAGCAGATATCTTACTTACACTGAAGCTTTCTTT. Translating gives CASRYLTYTEAFF.